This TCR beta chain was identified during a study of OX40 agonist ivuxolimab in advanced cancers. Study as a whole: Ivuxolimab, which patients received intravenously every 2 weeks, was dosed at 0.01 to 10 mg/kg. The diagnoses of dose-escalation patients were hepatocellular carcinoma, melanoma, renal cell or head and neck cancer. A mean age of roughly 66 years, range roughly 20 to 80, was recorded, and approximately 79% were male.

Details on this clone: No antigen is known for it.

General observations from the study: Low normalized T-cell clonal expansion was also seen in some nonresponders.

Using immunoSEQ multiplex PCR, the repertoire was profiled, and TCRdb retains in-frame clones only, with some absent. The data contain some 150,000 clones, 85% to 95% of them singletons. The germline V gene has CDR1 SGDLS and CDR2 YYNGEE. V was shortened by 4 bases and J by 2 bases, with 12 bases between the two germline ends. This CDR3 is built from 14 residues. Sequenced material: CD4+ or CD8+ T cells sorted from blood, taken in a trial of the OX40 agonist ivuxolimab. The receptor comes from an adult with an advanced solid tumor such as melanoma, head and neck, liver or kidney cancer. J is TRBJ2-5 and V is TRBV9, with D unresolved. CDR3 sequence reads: CASSPNVGQETQYF. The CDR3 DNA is TGTGCCAGCAGCCCTAACGTAGGGCAAGAGACCCAGTACTTC.